This T cell receptor beta chain was identified during a study of T cell changes during pregnancy in multiple sclerosis. TCRdb's copy holds only in-frame clones and misses some; the assay was immunoSEQ multiplex PCR. The sample consists of under 85,000 clones, just over 90% of them appearing once. The germline V gene has CDR1 MDHEN and CDR2 SYDVKM. The V gene end was trimmed by 5 bases and the J gene end by 10 bases; junction bases not matched to a gene: 12. CDR3 size: 14 residues. The receptor was derived from a female donor with multiple sclerosis, enrolled in a pregnancy study. The sample in question was peripheral blood, obtained in the third trimester of pregnancy. The chain carries TRBV28 and TRBJ1-1; 8 positions agree with TRBD1. DNA for the CDR3: TGTGCCAGCAGTGCCTCACAGGGGGGGGATGTAGCTTTCTTT. Residues: CASSASQGGDVAFF.